The 2 T cell receptor beta chains presented below share a single source sample, sequenced in a study of cytomegalovirus exposure and HLA in healthy donors. 60 Vbeta and 13 Jbeta primers were used in PCR. The repertoire was sequenced with immunoSEQ multiplex PCR; TCRdb's copy has only in-frame clones and lacks some. The data contain approximately 110,000 clones, about 81% of them singletons. Sequenced sample: PBMCs. The receptor source for this set is a woman in her thirties in good health and CMV-seronegative.

This chain joins TRBV6-1 and TRBJ2-7, with TRBD2 as a possible D gene (6 bases). The CDR3 contains 13 residues. With 3 bases removed from V and 3 bases from J, the gap between germline ends came to 9 bases. Germline V gene sequence: CDR1 MNHNS, CDR2 SASEGT. Written as DNA, the CDR3 is TGTGCCAGCAGTGAGGGGGGAATCTACGAGCAGTACTTC. Translation gives CASSEGGIYEQYF.

The V and J genes are TRBV30 and TRBJ2-3, with unresolved D. V was clipped by 0 bases and J by 5 bases, with 6 bases between them. Per the germline V gene, CDR1 is GTSNPN and CDR2 is SVGIG (reference sequence). The CDR3 loop spans 12 amino acids. The CDR3 protein is CAWSVSGDTQYF. CDR3 nucleotides: TGTGCCTGGAGTGTATCGGGAGATACGCAGTATTTT.